This passage covers 32 T cell receptor beta chains from one sample sequenced in a study of T cell repertoires in cytomegalovirus infection. In TCRdb, the reads were re-called with MiXCR into one record per CDR3 protein. The sample contains 650,000 to 900,000 distinct CDR3 sequences, less than 35% of which appear only once. Antigens of these TCRs are unknown. The sample in question was cultured CD8+ T cells from PBMCs, obtained from culture after CMV antigen stimulation. These receptors were obtained from a human donor in good health (CMV status not recorded). Some clones in this sample may be carry-over from other donors' samples.

There are a few counts of this clonotype. This chain links TRBV5-8 with TRBJ1-2, with D perhaps matching TRBD1 (6 bases). Germline V gives CDR1 SGHTS, CDR2 YDEGEE. CDR3 length: 14 residues. Between the trimmed V and J ends, which lost 3 bases and 4 bases, there was a span of 13 bases. This CDR3 is CASSYRGGGYGYTF. As DNA, the CDR3 is TGTGCCAGCAGCTATCGGGGGGGCGGCTATGGCTACACCTTC. The variable domain in full, completed from reference TRBV5-8 and TRBJ1-2, reads EAGVTQSPTHLIKTRGQQATLRCSPISGHTSVYWYQQALGLGLQFLLWYDEGEERNRGNFPPRFSGRQFPNYSSELNVNALELEDSALYLCASSYRGGGYGYTFGSGTRLTVV.

The V gene is TRBV7-9, the J gene TRBJ2-3; D is unclear. The germline CDR1 and CDR2 sequences are SEHNR and FQNEAQ (reference sequence). CDR3 size: 13 residues. Trimming took off 5 bases at V and 6 bases at J, with 12 bases between the two ends. CDR3 in amino acids: CASSPVVADTQYF. Written as DNA, the CDR3 is TGTGCCAGCAGCCCTGTAGTCGCCGATACGCAGTATTTT.

There are many counts of this clonotype. The chain joins TRBV7-6 to TRBJ2-5; tentatively, D is TRBD2 (6 bases). This CDR3 is 14 amino acids long. Germline V gene data show CDR1 as SGHVS and CDR2 as FNYEAQ. Trimming took 7 bases from V and 2 from J, leaving 14 bases between them. DNA of the CDR3: TGTGCCAGCACCCCGGCGGGATATCAAGAGACCCAGTACTTC. The encoded protein is CASTPAGYQETQYF.

CDR3 region: CASSLMDRVGELFF. DNA of the CDR3: TGTGCCAGCAGCTTAATGGACAGGGTTGGAGAGCTGTTTTTT. The chain joins TRBV7-3 to TRBJ2-2; 8 bases fit TRBD1. This CDR3 is 14 amino acids long. The trim removed 1 base at V and 11 bases at J, leaving 6 bases unmatched. Per the germline V gene, CDR1 is SGHTA and CDR2 is FQGTGA.

J is TRBJ2-7 and V is TRBV20-1; TRBD2 matches 13 bases. V dropped 0 bases and J dropped 3; count of bases not matched to a gene: 20. CDR1 is DFQATT and CDR2 is SNEGSKA in the germline V gene (reference sequence). The CDR3 has 21 residues. The CDR3 region is CSARDNGRRLAGGRDFYEQYF. The DNA of the CDR3 is TGCAGTGCTAGAGATAACGGCCGGCGACTAGCGGGGGGCCGTGATTTCTACGAGCAGTACTTC.

The chain couples TRBV5-4 to TRBJ2-7; 9 bases fit TRBD1. V was pared by 3 bases and J by 3 bases, with 7 bases of the junction left unmatched. In germline, CDR1 is SGHNT, CDR2 YYREEE (reference sequence). This CDR3 comprises 15 residues. CDR3 in amino acids: CASSSGTGISYEQYV. The CDR3 coding sequence is TGTGCCAGCAGCTCCGGGACAGGGATCAGCTACGAGCAGTACGTC.

The chain joins TRBV7-9 to TRBJ2-7; a weak D match, TRBD2 (7 bases). The CDR3 consists of 14 residues. The germline gives CDR1 SEHNR, CDR2 FQNEAQ (reference sequence). Trimming left V 6 bases short and J 6 bases short, with 18 bases between. The CDR3, as DNA: TGTGCCAGCAGTCTGCCTTTCGGGGGGCCCGAGCAGTACGTC. The encoded protein is CASSLPFGGPEQYV.

This clonotype was seen only a few times. The chain uses TRBV4-2 and TRBJ2-5; perhaps TRBD1 as D (5 bases). V was cut by 0 bases and J by 4 bases, with 12 bases left in between. This CDR3 spans 15 amino acids. CDR1 LGHNA and CDR2 YNFKEQ come from the germline V gene. DNA for the CDR3: TGTGCCAGCAGCCAAGATTTGGGGCAGTCAGAGACCCAGTACTTC. Translation: CASSQDLGQSETQYF.

The chain has TRBV27 and TRBJ2-1, with 8 bases identical to TRBD1. CDR1 is MNHEY, CDR2 SMNVEV, per germline (reference sequence). The CDR3 loop spans 17 amino acids. Unmatched junction bases numbered 13, after V lost 5 bases and J lost 4 bases. The CDR3 reads CASSRKGRQGAYNEQFF. The CDR3 region has the DNA TGTGCCAGCAGTCGTAAAGGGAGGCAGGGGGCTTACAATGAGCAGTTCTTC.

This clonotype was detected only a few times. The rearrangement uses TRBV25-1 and TRBJ1-2; D call uncertain. This CDR3 comprises 15 residues. Germline V lookup: CDR1 MGHDK, CDR2 SYGVNS. The V gene lost 5 bases and the J gene lost 3 bases, with 16 bases spanning the gap. The CDR3 is CASSPIRVWDYGYTF. DNA of the CDR3: TGTGCCAGCAGTCCTATAAGGGTTTGGGACTATGGCTACACCTTC.

This clonotype came up a few times. The chain has TRBV5-1 and TRBJ2-7; TRBD1 matches 7 bases. Germline CDR1 SGHRS, CDR2 YFSETQ. This CDR3 is built from 14 residues. The J segment lost 4 bases and the V segment lost 4 bases, leaving 8 bases of the junction unmatched. The CDR3: CASSPGKGAYEQYF. In nucleotides, the CDR3 is TGCGCCAGCAGCCCGGGGAAGGGGGCGTACGAGCAGTACTTC.

The chain is built from TRBV6-2 or TRBV6-3 and TRBJ2-6, with 9 bases that match TRBD2. V lost 4 bases, J lost 0 bases, and 7 bases stayed unmatched. This CDR3 contains 18 residues. Germline lookup yields CDR1 MNHEY and CDR2 SVGEGT. CDR3 coding DNA: TGTGCCAGCAGTTCCTCTAGCGGGGAGAGCTCTGGGGCCAACGTCCTGACTTTC. This codes for CASSSSSGESSGANVLTF.

In its sample, this clonotype was seen a few times. J is TRBJ1-1 and V is TRBV7-9, with 7 bases lining up with TRBD1. In germline, CDR1 is SEHNR, CDR2 FQNEAQ (reference sequence). The CDR3 spans 15 residues. J lost 1 base, V lost 4 bases, and 6 bases had no gene match. The CDR3 DNA follows: TGTGCCAGCAGCTCTAGCCGACAGGGGAACACTGAAGCTTTCTTT. This encodes CASSSSRQGNTEAFF.

The chain employs TRBV5-6 and TRBJ2-1; perhaps D is TRBD1 or TRBD2 (6 bases each). V lost 6 bases, J lost 9 bases, and 13 bases lay in between. Germline V gene data show CDR1 as SGHDT and CDR2 as YYEEEE. The CDR3 has 12 amino acids. The CDR3 reads CASTKGGPEQFF. Here the CDR3 DNA reads TGTGCCAGCACCAAGGGGGGCCCTGAGCAGTTCTTC.

The chain has TRBV6-6 and TRBJ1-1, with TRBD1 matching 10 bases. The CDR3 loop spans 16 amino acids. From germline, CDR1 is MNHNY and CDR2 SVGAGI (reference sequence). The V segment lost 4 bases and the J segment 5 bases; nucleotides outside the gene matches: 10. In DNA form, the CDR3 reads TGTGCCAGCAGTTCCCCTGGGAGACAGGGGGCAACTGAAGCTTTCTTT. This encodes CASSSPGRQGATEAFF.

The chain joins TRBV10-3 to TRBJ2-1; 11 bases line up with TRBD2. This CDR3 region has 16 residues. V trimming: 5 bases; J trimming: 0 bases; junction bases outside the gene matches: 3. The germline V gene has CDR1 ENHRY and CDR2 SYGVKD. The CDR3 sequence is CAISRTSGRSYNEQFF. Here the CDR3 DNA reads TGTGCCATCAGTCGGACTAGCGGGCGCTCCTACAATGAGCAGTTCTTC.

This clonotype was observed a handful of times. At one end, the junction sequence differs from germline, possibly due to a read error. The chain carries TRBV7-7 and TRBJ2-1; tentative D call: TRBD1 (6 bases). The CDR3 extends over 13 amino acids. Germline lookup yields CDR1 SSHAT and CDR2 FNYEAQ (reference sequence). In DNA form, the CDR3 reads TGTGCTAGCAGTCCAGAAACAGGGTTTGAGCAGTTCTTC. Its translation: CASSPETGFEQFF.

The chain links TRBV9 to TRBJ2-3; D is undetermined. This CDR3 region has 14 residues. V was shortened by 6 bases and J by 0 bases, with 11 bases between the two germline ends. CDR1 SGDLS and CDR2 YYNGEE come from the germline V gene. This chain's CDR3 is CASTPRPSTDTQYF. The CDR3 DNA is TGTGCCAGCACCCCCCGGCCTAGCACAGATACGCAGTATTTT. Variable domain in full (rest from reference TRBV9 and TRBJ2-3): DSGVTQTPKHLITATGQRVTLRCSPRSGDLSVYWYQQSLDQGLQFLIQYYNGEERAKGNILERFSAQQFPDLHSELNLSSLELGDSALYFCASTPRPSTDTQYFGPGTRLTVL.

A word on this clonotype: A read error may produce the germline difference seen at one junction end. CDR3: CASSFGSLNSGYTF. For the CDR3, the DNA is TGTGCCAGCAGCTTCGGTAGCCTAAACTCTGGCTACACCTTC. This chain uses TRBV5-6 with TRBJ1-2; D uncertain. Germline-derived CDR1 and CDR2 are SGHDT and YYEEEE. The CDR3 totals 14 residues.

The rearrangement joins TRBV6-1 to TRBJ2-7; TRBD2 matches 7 bases. Germline assignment: CDR1 MNHNS and CDR2 SASEGT. CDR3 length equals 16 residues. Trimming at V came to 6 bases and at J to 1 base, leaving 12 bases not matched to a gene. The CDR3 nucleotides are TGTGCCAGCAGCTCATTTAGGGAGCGGGGATCCTACGAGCAGTACGTC. Encoded protein: CASSSFRERGSYEQYV.

Concerning this clonotype: It may be a read error: a sequence one base away is much more abundant. The V and J genes are TRBV6-1 and TRBJ1-2, with D maybe TRBD1 (6 bases). Germline CDR1 MNHNS, CDR2 SASEGT. This CDR3 comprises 14 residues. CDR3 in amino acids: CVSLQGSKFYGYTF. CDR3 DNA: TGTGTCAGCTTACAGGGCAGCAAATTCTATGGCTACACCTTC.

In this sample, this clonotype turned up once. V usage is TRBV2 and J usage is TRBJ1-2; D gene unclear. The germline V gene encodes CDR1 SNHLY and CDR2 FYNNEI. There are 13 residues in the CDR3. V dropped 4 bases and J dropped 4 bases, with 10 bases sitting between them. The CDR3 region has the DNA TGTGCCAGCAGTGGCAGCAACGGCTATGGCTACACCTTC. Protein sequence: CASSGSNGYGYTF.

This chain joins TRBV5-6 and TRBJ2-7, with 7 bases identical to TRBD1. Germline V gene sequence: CDR1 SGHDT, CDR2 YYEEEE. CDR3 size: 15 residues. The CDR3 sequence: CASSLGGQPTYEQYV. CDR3 in DNA: TGTGCCAGCAGCTTGGGGGGACAGCCAACCTATGAGCAGTACGTC.

The chain uses TRBV5-5 and TRBJ2-1; 7 nucleotides line up with TRBD2. V dropped 0 bases and J dropped 5; count of bases not matched to a gene: 5. This CDR3 contains 15 residues. The germline CDR1 and CDR2 sequences are SGHKS and YYEKEE (reference sequence). The CDR3 DNA follows: TGTGCCAGCAGCTTGGGATTCGGGACTAACAATGAGCAGTTCTTC. It translates to CASSLGFGTNNEQFF.

This clonotype was seen only once. The CDR3 DNA reads as TGTGCCATCATAATCGACAGGACGAACACTGAAGCTTTCTTT. Its protein is CAIIIDRTNTEAFF. The V gene is TRBV2, the J gene TRBJ1-1, with TRBD1 as a possible D gene (6 bases). This CDR3 has 14 residues. The germline V gene encodes CDR1 SNHLY and CDR2 FYNNEI. The V gene lost 10 bases and the J gene lost 1 base, with 16 bases spanning the gap.

This sequence joins TRBV4-2 and TRBJ1-4, with unresolved D. Germline CDR1 and CDR2: LGHNA and YNFKEQ. The CDR3 sequence is 15 residues long. With 0 bases removed from V and 6 bases from J, the gap between germline ends came to 11 bases. CDR3 in DNA: TGTGCCAGCAGCCAAGACACGACCCTTTATGAAAAACTGTTTTTT. Its translation: CASSQDTTLYEKLFF.

The chain couples TRBV4-1 to TRBJ1-2; D is ambiguous. The germline V and J ends were trimmed by 4 bases and 3 bases, with 9 bases remaining between them. The CDR3 loop spans 13 amino acids. CDR1 is MGHRA, CDR2 YSYEKL, per germline. CDR3 sequence (DNA): TGCGCCAGCAGCCCCCCAGCGTACTATGGCTACACCTTC. It yields the protein CASSPPAYYGYTF.

The chain employs TRBV2 and TRBJ2-2; 7 nucleotides align to TRBD1. The CDR3 length is 16 residues. CDR1 is SNHLY and CDR2 is FYNNEI in the germline V gene. Losses at the gene ends were 6 bases for V and 2 bases for J; bases not matched to a gene: 9. As DNA, the CDR3 is TGTGCCAGCAGCCCTTATACAGGGGTTAACACCGGGGAGCTGTTTTTT. Translating gives CASSPYTGVNTGELFF.

This clonotype was detected a few times. The genes are TRBV12-3 or TRBV12-4 and TRBJ1-2; no definite D call. The CDR3 consists of 17 residues. The V and J ends lost 3 bases and 0 bases respectively, with 17 bases between them. The chain's CDR3 is CASSLGSFARPNYGYTF. CDR3 DNA: TGTGCCAGCAGTTTGGGATCCTTTGCCAGACCTAACTATGGCTACACCTTC.

This chain joins TRBV6-1 and TRBJ2-2; D possibly matches TRBD1 or TRBD2 (6 bases each). The CDR3 totals 15 residues. CDR1 is MNHNS, CDR2 SASEGT, per germline. V was clipped by 7 bases and J by 0 bases, with 12 bases between them. The CDR3 nucleotides read TGTGCCAGCATTTCGGGGGCAGCGAACACCGGGGAGCTGTTTTTT. Residues: CASISGAANTGELFF.

The chain combines TRBV6-5 with TRBJ2-2, with 8 nucleotides matching TRBD1. The CDR3 contains 17 residues. The junction had 4 bases not matched to a gene; V was cut back by 0 bases and J by 1 base. Germline CDR1 MNHEY, CDR2 SVGAGI. The CDR3 nucleotides read TGTGCCAGCAGTTACTCCGGACAGGGTCGGAACACCGGGGAGCTGTTTTTT. Translation gives CASSYSGQGRNTGELFF.

The chain uses TRBV2 and TRBJ2-3; D is ambiguous. The V gene's germline CDR1 is SNHLY and CDR2 FYNNEI. The CDR3 has 11 residues. The V end was cut by 3 bases, the J end by 4 bases, with 2 bases between. The chain's CDR3 is CASSEADTQYF. The DNA of the CDR3 is TGTGCCAGCAGTGAGGCAGATACGCAGTATTTT.